The source of this T cell receptor beta chain is a study of response to subunit inactivated influenza vaccine. Germline assignment: CDR1 DFQATT and CDR2 SNEGSKA (reference sequence). This CDR3 comprises 15 residues. The ends lost 3 bases at V and 0 bases at J; junction bases unmatched: 3. TCRdb ran MiXCR on the RT-PCR reads and lists one entry per CDR3 protein. This sample has roughly 500,000 distinct CDR3 sequences, with approximately 20% found just once. The same specimen was also included in a second study, on T cells expressing NK-cell markers. This second study says: 5'RACE template switching built TCR beta cDNA with unique molecular identifiers. With an anti-gamma-delta TCR antibody, sorting in several experiments was kept to alpha-beta TCR T cells. CD8+ T cells in six donors included dominant NKG2C+ clonotypes at roughly 1.0-7.0%.

The genes are TRBV20-1 and TRBJ2-3, with 10 bases lining up with TRBD2. The TCR was taken from a man aged 50 or older who received an inactivated influenza vaccine. The starting material was CD4+ T cells sorted from PBMCs, obtained 12 days after vaccination. Here the CDR3 DNA reads TGCAGTGCTAGTGAACTAGCGGGAAGCACAGATACGCAGTATTTT. Protein: CSASELAGSTDTQYF.